The entry below describes one T cell receptor (beta chain). Only one count was recorded for this clone. Its antigen specificity is not known. No base qualities exist here, and no much larger clone lies one base off it. In the first month after transplant, blood samples were collected up to 4 times, and after that at least monthly when available. This specimen belongs to a study of graft-versus-host responses after intestinal transplantation (TCRdb year 2021). Background on the whole study: Multivisceral, liver-intestinal, or isolated intestinal transplants were received by the recipients. All recipients received anti-thymocyte globulin induction followed by maintenance tacrolimus and steroids for two to four years. Alloreactive clones were identified by sequencing pre-transplant mixed lymphocyte reaction products and comparing them with unstimulated pre-transplant donor and recipient T cells. After intestinal transplantation, graft-versus-host and host-versus-graft alloreactive T cell clones were followed in the graft, circulation and bone marrow using bulk TCR-beta CDR3 sequencing. A peak of at least 4% donor T cells among recipient peripheral blood mononuclear cells was the definition used for donor T cell macrochimerism. The cohort enrolled 20 to 30 intestinal transplant recipients, one of whom was a retransplant, and a few patients without pretransplant specimens were excluded. Samples from a few later patients were sequenced in-house on an Illumina MiSeq with MiXCR processing rather than by the commercial service.

Libraries were made using the immunoSEQ multiplex PCR assay. For most patients, high-throughput TCR-beta CDR3 sequencing of genomic DNA was performed by Adaptive Biotechnologies. In the original analysis: Adaptive's ImmunoSEQ software supplied the TCR sequencing data for around 19 patients, while MiXCR and VDJtools were used to process a few other patients. CDR3 nucleotide sequences shared between donor and recipient were removed because their origin could not be assigned. Alloreactive clones required at least 2-fold expansion over unstimulated cells and minimum CFSE-low frequency of 0.002% (template counts) or 0.001% (read counts). Clones were considered mappable if detected in sequenced pre-transplant spleen, lymph node, or MLR CFSE-low populations of the donor or recipient. The cumulative frequency of alloreactive clones was calculated as a percentage of all sequences, weighted by copy number. The table was pulled from immuneACCESS by TCRdb, which kept in-frame rearrangements only. Such tables lose some clones; where checked, under half of the loss comes from unresolved V genes, and the rest has no known cause. V, J and clone size reflect that table, while D and trimming were determined from the DNA. This sample lists over 10,000 clones; roughly 93% were detected once. 4.4% of the sample is in the top ten clones.

What the work shows at the level of the full study, not this receptor alone: In patients with donor T cell macrochimerism, the allografts had high GvH to HvG T cell clonal ratios. The conclusions were limited by the relatively low number and heterogeneity of the intestinal transplant patients. GvH clones were detected in recipient bone marrow, and some of these GvH clones were observed earlier in ileal mucosa or blood, consistent with an intestinal mucosal origin. Early after transplant, declines in HvG clones were associated with peak levels of circulating GvH clones.

The source is a human patient who received an intestinal transplant, so some T cells may come from the graft donor. Specimen: PBMCs, collected approximately 35 months after intestinal transplantation.

CDR3 loop: CASSLEAGSTDTQYF. The sequence in DNA is TGTGCCAGCAGCTTGGAGGCGGGCAGCACAGATACGCAGTATTTT. The chain joins TRBV5-5 to TRBJ2-3; 5 matching bases give a weak D call of TRBD2. The germline V gene (reference sequence) yields SGHKS for CDR1 and YYEKEE for CDR2. Trimming at the junction amounts to 0 bases on V and 0 bases on J, and the germline ends lie 8 bases apart. The CDR3 covers 15 residues, taking in both the cysteine and the phenylalanine. The CDR3 DNA has 45 bases and is translated from base 1.